This TCR beta chain was documented in a study of Ad26.COV2.S vaccination and SARS-CoV-2 variants. Treatment of the sample: approximately 18 received Ad26.COV2.S at low or high dose, single or two shots; about five received placebo; per-sample allocation not given. The study sampled participants on day 63 after the first vaccine or placebo injection. Sequencing used immunoSEQ multiplex PCR; TCRdb keeps in-frame clones, though not all of them. Of about 400,000 clones in the sample, approximately 91% are singletons; the top ten hold under 2%. Germline V gene lookup returns CDR1 SGHDT and CDR2 YYEEEE. V gave up 0 bases and J gave up 5 bases, with 8 bases separating them. This CDR3 is 13 amino acids long.

The TCR comes from a person aged 18-65 years who received the Ad26.COV2.S COVID-19 vaccine or a placebo. The source was peripheral blood, collected in a trial of Ad26.COV2.S vaccine versus placebo. This sequence joins TRBV5-6 and TRBJ2-5, with no clear D. In nucleotides, the CDR3 is TGTGCCAGCAGCTTGGTTGAGTGGGAGACCCAGTACTTC. It translates to CASSLVEWETQYF.